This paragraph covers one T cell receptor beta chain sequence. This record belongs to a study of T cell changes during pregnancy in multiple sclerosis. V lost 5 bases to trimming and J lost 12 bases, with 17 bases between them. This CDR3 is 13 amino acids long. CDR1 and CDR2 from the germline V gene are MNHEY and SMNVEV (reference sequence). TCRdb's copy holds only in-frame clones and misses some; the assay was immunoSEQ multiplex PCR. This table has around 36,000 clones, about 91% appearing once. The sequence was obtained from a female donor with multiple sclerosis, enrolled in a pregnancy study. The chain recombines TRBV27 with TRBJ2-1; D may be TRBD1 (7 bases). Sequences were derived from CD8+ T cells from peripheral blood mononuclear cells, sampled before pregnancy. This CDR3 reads CASSLQRQGGQFF. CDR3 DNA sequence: TGTGCCAGCAGTCTACAGCGTCAGGGGGGGCAGTTCTTC.